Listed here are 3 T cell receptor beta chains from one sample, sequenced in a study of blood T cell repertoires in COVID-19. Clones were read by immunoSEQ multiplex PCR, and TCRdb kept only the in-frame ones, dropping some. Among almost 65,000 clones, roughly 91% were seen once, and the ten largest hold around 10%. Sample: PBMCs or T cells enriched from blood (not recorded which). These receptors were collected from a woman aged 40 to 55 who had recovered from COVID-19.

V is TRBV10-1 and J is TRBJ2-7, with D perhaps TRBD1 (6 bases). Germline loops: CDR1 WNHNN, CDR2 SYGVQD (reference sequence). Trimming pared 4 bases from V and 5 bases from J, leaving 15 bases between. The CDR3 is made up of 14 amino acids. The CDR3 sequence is CASSVNRDRHEQYF. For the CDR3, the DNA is TGCGCCAGCAGTGTAAACAGGGATCGTCACGAGCAGTACTTC.

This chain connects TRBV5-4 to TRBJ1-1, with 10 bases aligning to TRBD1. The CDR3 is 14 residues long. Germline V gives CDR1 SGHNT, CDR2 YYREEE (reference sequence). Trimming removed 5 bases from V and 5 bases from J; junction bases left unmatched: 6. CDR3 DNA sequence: TGTGCCAGCAGACCAGGACAGGGGGAGACTGAAGCTTTCTTT. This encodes CASRPGQGETEAFF.

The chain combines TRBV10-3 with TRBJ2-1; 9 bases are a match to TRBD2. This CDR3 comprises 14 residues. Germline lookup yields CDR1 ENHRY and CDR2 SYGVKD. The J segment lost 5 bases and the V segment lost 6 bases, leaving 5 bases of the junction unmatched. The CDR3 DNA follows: TGTGCCATCAGAGGACTAGCGCAAGACAATGAGCAGTTCTTC. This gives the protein CAIRGLAQDNEQFF.